The entry below gives a single T cell receptor beta chain sequence along with its context. The data are from a study of blood T cell repertoires in COVID-19. Turning to the study itself: Donors in the United States, Italy and Spain gave samples during acute or convalescent COVID-19. Nucleic acid was either cDNA or gDNA, and it came from T cells, B-cell-depleted T cells, or PBMCs.

After removal of 6 bases from V and 4 bases from J, the junction contained 3 bases not matched to a gene. Germline V gives CDR1 MNHEY, CDR2 SMNVEV (reference sequence). CDR3 length: 14 residues. Original processing methods: How many nucleated cells were present was estimated from reference gene primer amplification. Sequenced by immunoSEQ multiplex PCR; TCRdb stores in-frame clones only, minus some. The V and J calls and the clone size are those of that table, but D and trimming were determined from the DNA. The top ten hold over 40% of the sample, which has some 85,000 clones, about 83% seen once. This clonotype was obtained from a human donor in a cohort sampled during active COVID-19. The sequenced material came from peripheral blood. J is TRBJ1-6 and V is TRBV27, with 7 bases fitting TRBD1. CDR3 nucleotides: TGTGCCAGCAGGGGGGGACAGTATAATTCACCCCTCCACTTT. Protein product: CASRGGQYNSPLHF.